Listed below are T cell receptor beta chains from one sample, sequenced in a study of T cells after somatic rescue of genetic block. The repertoire was sequenced with immunoSEQ multiplex PCR; TCRdb's copy has only in-frame clones and lacks some. In the table there are 88,000 or so clones, 75% to 90% of which are singletons. Sequencing input: peripheral blood mononuclear cells (PBMCs). These receptor sequences come from a woman younger than 30. CDR3s include the opening cysteine and the closing phenylalanine or tryptophan. The order of the fields is clone size, J gene, D gene, V gene, CDR3 DNA, CDR3 protein. A D gene is named only where the DNA matches it firmly. Where a row states a size, it is once, few, many or the class of an expanded clone; other rows omit it.

- | TRBJ2-7 | - | TRBV2 | TGTGCCAGCAGTGAAGCGACCGGGGCCTGGCCCTACGAGCAGTACTTC | CASSEATGAWPYEQYF
- | TRBJ2-1 | - | TRBV27 | TGTGCCAGCAGCCCCCCAAGGAGGCAGATCAATGAGCAGTTCTTC | CASSPPRRQINEQFF
- | TRBJ2-7 | - | TRBV5-4 | TGTGCCAGCAGCCCCCGGGACAAGACCTACGAGCAGTACTTC | CASSPRDKTYEQYF
once | TRBJ1-2 | - | TRBV25-1 | TGTGCCAGCAGTGAAATTGACAGATTAGGGGGCTACACCTTC | CASSEIDRLGGYTF
- | TRBJ1-1 | - | TRBV30 | TGTGCCTGGAGACCCCCTGGGGGGTTGCCTGAAGCTTTCTTT | CAWRPPGGLPEAFF
- | TRBJ1-5 | TRBD1 | TRBV10-1 | TGCGCCAGCGGGGACAGGGGCAATCAGCCCCAGCATTTT | CASGDRGNQPQHF
- | TRBJ2-1 | - | TRBV28 | TGTGCCAGCAGTTTAGTCGGGTCCAACCTCTACAATGAGCAGTTCTTC | CASSLVGSNLYNEQFF
- | TRBJ2-3 | - | TRBV7-9 | TGTGCCAGCACCCAGGGGAGCTTATCTAGCACAGATACGCAGTATTTT | CASTQGSLSSTDTQYF
once | TRBJ2-3 | TRBD2 | TRBV5-4 | TGTGCCAGCAGCTTGGCAGCAGCGGGAGAAATTAGGACGCAGTATTTT | CASSLAAAGEIRTQYF
- | TRBJ1-2 | - | TRBV13 | TGTGCCAGCAGCTTAGAAGCCGGGGTCCATGGCTACACCTTC | CASSLEAGVHGYTF
once | TRBJ2-6 | TRBD1 | TRBV4-2 | TGTGCCAGCAGCCAAAGGACAGGCTCTGGGGCCAACGTCCTGACTTTC | CASSQRTGSGANVLTF
- | TRBJ2-2 | - | TRBV25-1 | TGTGCCAGCAGTGAGAACCTGAACACCGGGGAGCTGTTTTTT | CASSENLNTGELFF
- | TRBJ2-7 | TRBD1 | TRBV7-8 | TGTGCCAGCAGCAGAGACAGGGGTGACTACGAGCAGTACTTC | CASSRDRGDYEQYF
- | TRBJ2-7 | TRBD2 | TRBV4-1 | TGCGCCAGCAGCCAAGAGGGGACTAGCGGATTTTACGAGCAGTACTTC | CASSQEGTSGFYEQYF
- | TRBJ2-7 | - | TRBV6-5 | TGTGCCAGCAGTTACTTGGCAGAACGCCCCGAGGAGCAGTACTTC | CASSYLAERPEEQYF
- | TRBJ2-2 | - | TRBV9 | TGTGCCAGCAGCCCAATGGGCAGAAACACCGGGGAGCTGTTTTTT | CASSPMGRNTGELFF
once | TRBJ1-1 | - | TRBV27 | TGTGCCACGGGGGGGAACACTGAAGCTTTCTTT | CATGGNTEAFF
- | TRBJ1-2 | - | TRBV2 | TGTGCCAGCATGTTACTCTATGGCTACACCTTC | CASMLLYGYTF
- | TRBJ2-1 | - | TRBV5-1 | TGCGCCAGCAGCTCCTTAGCGGACGCCTACAATGAGCAGTTCTTC | CASSSLADAYNEQFF
- | TRBJ2-2 | - | TRBV10-3 | TGTGCCATCGGGGGGTTCACCACCGGGGAGCTGTTTTTT | CAIGGFTTGELFF
- | TRBJ2-7 | TRBD1 | TRBV28 | TGTGCCAGCAGAGGGGGACAGGGCCCAGCCTACGAGCAGTACTTC | CASRGGQGPAYEQYF
- | TRBJ2-3 | - | TRBV7-3 | TGTGCCAGCAGCTTACAACCCGGGGCCCCAGATACGCAGTATTTT | CASSLQPGAPDTQYF
- | TRBJ1-4 | TRBD1 | TRBV2 | TGTGCCAGCAGGGCCGACAGGGTTCGGGAAAAACTGTTTTTT | CASRADRVREKLFF
- | TRBJ1-4 | - | TRBV7-9 | TGTGCCAGCAGCTTGGGGGCTAATGAAAAACTGTTTTTT | CASSLGANEKLFF
- | TRBJ2-3 | - | TRBV5-6 | TGTGCCAGCAGGAAAGGGACCCTCAGCACAGATACGCAGTATTTT | CASRKGTLSTDTQYF
- | TRBJ1-4 | - | TRBV5-6 | TGTGCCAGCAGCTCCAATCCACTCGCAACTAATGAAAAACTGTTTTTT | CASSSNPLATNEKLFF
- | TRBJ2-3 | - | TRBV7-6 | TGTGCCAGCAGTCCTGGACTGGCAGATACGCAGTATTTT | CASSPGLADTQYF
- | TRBJ2-5 | - | TRBV5-1 | - | CASSFGAGQQETQYF
- | TRBJ1-1 | - | TRBV7-9 | TGTGCCAGCAGCTTAGGACAGCTGAACACTGAAGCTTTCTTT | CASSLGQLNTEAFF
- | TRBJ1-2 | TRBD1 | TRBV5-4 | TGTGCCAGCAGCAGGGACAGCGAAGCTAACTATGGCTACACCTTC | CASSRDSEANYGYTF
once | TRBJ1-1 | - | TRBV7-2 | TGTGCCAGCAGCTCTGGGGCGAACACTGAAGCTTTCTTT | CASSSGANTEAFF
- | TRBJ1-4 | - | TRBV19 | TGTGCCAGTAGACAGGTGGGGGGTGAAAAACTGTTTTTT | CASRQVGGEKLFF
- | TRBJ1-2 | TRBD1 | TRBV5-1 | TGCGCCAGCAGCTGGGCCGGGACAGAGAGGGGCTACACCTTC | CASSWAGTERGYTF
- | TRBJ2-1 | - | TRBV10-3 | TGTGCCATCAGTGAGTCCGAGACTTCGAACTACAATGAGCAGTTCTTC | CAISESETSNYNEQFF
- | TRBJ2-5 | - | TRBV4-2 | TGTGCCAGCAGCCCGGGCCCCTCGGGGGACCGGGGGACCCAGTACTTC | CASSPGPSGDRGTQYF
- | TRBJ2-3 | TRBD2 | TRBV5-1 | TGCGCCAGCAGCTTGGCGGCTAGCGGTTACGGGGCAGATACGCAGTATTTT | CASSLAASGYGADTQYF
- | TRBJ2-1 | - | TRBV7-3 | TGTGCCAGCAGCCCCCCTAAGACGAACCGAGACAATGAGCAGTTCTTC | CASSPPKTNRDNEQFF
- | TRBJ2-7 | - | TRBV7-2 | TGTGCCAGCAGCTTAGCGGGGGGCACCTACGAGCAGTACTTC | CASSLAGGTYEQYF
- | TRBJ1-1 | - | TRBV2 | TGTGCCATGACGGGACACTTAAACACTGAAGCTTTCTTT | CAMTGHLNTEAFF
- | TRBJ2-1 | - | TRBV19 | TGTGCCACCAAGTCCGGCCCCCGTGATGGTGAGCAGTTCTTC | CATKSGPRDGEQFF
- | TRBJ1-5 | TRBD1 | TRBV6-4 | TGTGCCAGCAGAACAGGGGCGGGTGGTCAGCCCCAGCATTTT | CASRTGAGGQPQHF
- | TRBJ2-2 | - | TRBV28 | TGTGCCAGCAGAATCAACCGAATAGGGACCCGAGCCGGGGAGCTGTTTTTT | CASRINRIGTRAGELFF
- | TRBJ2-3 | - | TRBV10-3 | TGTGCCATCAGTGAGTCCAGCGGGAGCACAGATACGCAGTATTTT | CAISESSGSTDTQYF
- | TRBJ1-5 | - | TRBV7-9 | TGTGCCAGCAGCTTAGCCGGGCAGCCCCAGCATTTT | CASSLAGQPQHF
- | TRBJ2-2 | - | TRBV15 | TGTGCCACCAGCAGAGATCAAGCGGCCGCGGGCGGGGAGCTGTTTTTT | CATSRDQAAAGGELFF
- | TRBJ2-6 | - | TRBV30 | TGTGCCTGGAGGCCTGGGGCCAACGTCCTGACTTTC | CAWRPGANVLTF